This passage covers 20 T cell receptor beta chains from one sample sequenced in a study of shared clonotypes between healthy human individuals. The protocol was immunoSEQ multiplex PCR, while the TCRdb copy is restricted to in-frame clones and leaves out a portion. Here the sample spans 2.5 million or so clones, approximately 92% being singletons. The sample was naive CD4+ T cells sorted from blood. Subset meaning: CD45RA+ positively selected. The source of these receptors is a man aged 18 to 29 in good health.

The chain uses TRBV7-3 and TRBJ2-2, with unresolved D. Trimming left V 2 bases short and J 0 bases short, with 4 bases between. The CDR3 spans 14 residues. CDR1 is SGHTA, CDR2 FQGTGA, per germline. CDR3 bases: TGTGCCAGCAGCTTAGCTTCGAACACCGGGGAGCTGTTTTTT. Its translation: CASSLASNTGELFF. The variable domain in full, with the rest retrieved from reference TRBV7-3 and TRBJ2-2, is GAGVSQTPSNKVTEKGKYVELRCDPISGHTALYWYRQSLGQGPEFLIYFQGTGAADDSGLPNDRFFAVRPEGSVSTLKIQRTERGDSAVYLCASSLASNTGELFFGEGSRLTVL.

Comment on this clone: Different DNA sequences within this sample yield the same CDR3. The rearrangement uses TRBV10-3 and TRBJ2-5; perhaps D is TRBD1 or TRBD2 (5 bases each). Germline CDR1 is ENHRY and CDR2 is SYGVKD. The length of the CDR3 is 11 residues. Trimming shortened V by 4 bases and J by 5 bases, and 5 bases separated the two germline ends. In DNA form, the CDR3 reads TGTGCCATCAGTGGGGGGGAGACCCAGTACTTC. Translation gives CAISGGETQYF.

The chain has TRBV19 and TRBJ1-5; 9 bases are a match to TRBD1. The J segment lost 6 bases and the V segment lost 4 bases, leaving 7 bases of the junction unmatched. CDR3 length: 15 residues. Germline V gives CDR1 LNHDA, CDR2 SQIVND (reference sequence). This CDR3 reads CASSKQGADGQPQHF. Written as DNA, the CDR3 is TGTGCCAGTAGTAAACAGGGGGCGGATGGTCAGCCCCAGCATTTT.

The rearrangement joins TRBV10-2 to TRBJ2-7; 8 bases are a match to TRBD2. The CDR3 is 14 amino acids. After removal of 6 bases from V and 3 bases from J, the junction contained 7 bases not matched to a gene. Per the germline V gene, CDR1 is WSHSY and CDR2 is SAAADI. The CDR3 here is CASRGTSTHYEQYF. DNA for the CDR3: TGCGCCAGCAGGGGGACTAGTACCCACTACGAGCAGTACTTC.

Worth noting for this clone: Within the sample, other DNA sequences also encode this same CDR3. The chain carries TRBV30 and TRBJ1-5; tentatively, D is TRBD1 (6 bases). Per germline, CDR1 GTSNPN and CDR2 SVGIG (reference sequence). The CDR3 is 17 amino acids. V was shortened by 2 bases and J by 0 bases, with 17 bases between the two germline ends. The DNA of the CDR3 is TGTGCCTGGAGTCTGGACAGCCCGATTCATAGCAATCAGCCCCAGCATTTT. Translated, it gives CAWSLDSPIHSNQPQHF.

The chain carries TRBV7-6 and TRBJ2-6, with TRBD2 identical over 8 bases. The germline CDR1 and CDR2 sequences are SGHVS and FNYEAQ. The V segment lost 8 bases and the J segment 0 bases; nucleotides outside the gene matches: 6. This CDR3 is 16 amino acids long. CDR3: CASERGTFSGANVLTF. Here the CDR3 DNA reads TGTGCCAGCGAGCGGGGGACCTTCTCTGGGGCCAACGTCCTGACTTTC.

The CDR3 region is CASRNEKLFF. The CDR3 DNA is TGTGCCAGCAGAAATGAAAAACTGTTTTTT. The rearrangement uses TRBV6-4 and TRBJ1-4; D gene ambiguous. This CDR3 has 10 amino acids. Deletions cut 6 bases from V and 5 bases from J, with 1 base between. Per the germline V gene, CDR1 is MRHNA and CDR2 is SNTAGT.

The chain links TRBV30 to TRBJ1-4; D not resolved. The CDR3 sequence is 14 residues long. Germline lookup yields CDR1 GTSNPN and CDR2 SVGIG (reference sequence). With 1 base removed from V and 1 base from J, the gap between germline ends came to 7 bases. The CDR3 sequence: CAWSGRRTNEKLFF. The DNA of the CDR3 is TGTGCCTGGAGTGGCCGAAGAACTAATGAAAAACTGTTTTTT.

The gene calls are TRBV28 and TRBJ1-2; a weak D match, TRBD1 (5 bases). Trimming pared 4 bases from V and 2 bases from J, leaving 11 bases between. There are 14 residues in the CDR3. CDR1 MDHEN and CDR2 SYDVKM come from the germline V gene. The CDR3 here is CASSSPGDNYGYTF. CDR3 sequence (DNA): TGTGCCAGCAGTTCCCCCGGGGACAACTATGGCTACACCTTC.

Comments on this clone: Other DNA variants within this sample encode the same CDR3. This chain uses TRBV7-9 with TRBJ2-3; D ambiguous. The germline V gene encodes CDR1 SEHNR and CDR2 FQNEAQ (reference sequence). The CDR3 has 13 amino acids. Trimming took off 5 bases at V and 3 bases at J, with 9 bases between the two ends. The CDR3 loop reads CASSPRTTDTQYF. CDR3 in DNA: TGTGCCAGCAGCCCCAGAACGACAGATACGCAGTATTTT. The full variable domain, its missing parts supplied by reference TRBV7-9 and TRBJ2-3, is DTGVSQNPRHKITKRGQNVTFRCDPISEHNRLYWYRQTLGQGPEFLTYFQNEAQLEKSRLLSDRFSAERPKGSFSTLEIQRTEQGDSAMYLCASSPRTTDTQYFGPGTRLTVL.

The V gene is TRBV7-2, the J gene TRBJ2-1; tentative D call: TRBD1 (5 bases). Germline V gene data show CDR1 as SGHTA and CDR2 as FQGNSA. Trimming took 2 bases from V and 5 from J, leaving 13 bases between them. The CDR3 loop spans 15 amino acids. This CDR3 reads CASSLRGQFNNEQFF. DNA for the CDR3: TGTGCCAGCAGCTTAAGGGGCCAATTTAACAATGAGCAGTTCTTC.

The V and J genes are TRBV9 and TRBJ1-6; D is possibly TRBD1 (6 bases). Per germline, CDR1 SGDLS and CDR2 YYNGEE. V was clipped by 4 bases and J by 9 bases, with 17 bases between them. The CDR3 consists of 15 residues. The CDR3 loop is CASSPGWGPSSPLHF. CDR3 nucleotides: TGTGCCAGCAGCCCAGGTTGGGGGCCTAGTTCACCCCTCCACTTT. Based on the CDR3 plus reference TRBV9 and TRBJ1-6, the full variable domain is DSGVTQTPKHLITATGQRVTLRCSPRSGDLSVYWYQQSLDQGLQFLIQYYNGEERAKGNILERFSAQQFPDLHSELNLSSLELGDSALYFCASSPGWGPSSPLHFGNGTRLTVT.

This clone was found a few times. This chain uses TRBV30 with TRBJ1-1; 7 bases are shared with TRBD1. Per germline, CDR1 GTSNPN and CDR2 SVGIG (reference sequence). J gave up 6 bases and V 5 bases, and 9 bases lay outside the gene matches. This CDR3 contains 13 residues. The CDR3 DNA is TGTGCCTGGCTAGAACAGGGGATGGCTGAAGCTTTCTTT. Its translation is CAWLEQGMAEAFF.

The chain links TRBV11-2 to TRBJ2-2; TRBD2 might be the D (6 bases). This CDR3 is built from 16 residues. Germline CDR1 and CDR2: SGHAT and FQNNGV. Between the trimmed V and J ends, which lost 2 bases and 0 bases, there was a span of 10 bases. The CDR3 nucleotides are TGTGCCAGCAGCTTACGGCCTAGCGCGAACACCGGGGAGCTGTTTTTT. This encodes CASSLRPSANTGELFF.

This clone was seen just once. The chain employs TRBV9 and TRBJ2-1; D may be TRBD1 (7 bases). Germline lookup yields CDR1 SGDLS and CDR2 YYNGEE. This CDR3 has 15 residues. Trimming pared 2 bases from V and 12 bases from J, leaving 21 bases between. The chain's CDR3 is CASSVRDSARQGQFF. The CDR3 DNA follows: TGTGCCAGCAGCGTCCGGGACTCAGCACGACAGGGGCAGTTCTTC.

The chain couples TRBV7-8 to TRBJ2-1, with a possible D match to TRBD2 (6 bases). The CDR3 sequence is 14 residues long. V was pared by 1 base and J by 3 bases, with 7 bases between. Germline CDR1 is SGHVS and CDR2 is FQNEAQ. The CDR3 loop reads CASSLVGGYNEQFF. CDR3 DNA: TGTGCCAGCAGCTTAGTGGGAGGCTACAATGAGCAGTTCTTC. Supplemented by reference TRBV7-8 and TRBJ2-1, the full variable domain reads GAGVSQSPRYKVAKRGQDVALRCDPISGHVSLFWYQQALGQGPEFLTYFQNEAQLDKSGLPSDRFFAERPEGSVSTLKIQRTQQEDSAVYLCASSLVGGYNEQFFGPGTRLTVL.

This CDR3 reads CASIDTLNTEAFF. CDR3 DNA: TGTGCCAGCATTGACACCCTGAACACTGAAGCTTTCTTT. V usage is TRBV28 and J usage is TRBJ1-1; no definite D call. The CDR3 has 13 residues. Trimming took off 7 bases at V and 0 bases at J, with 9 bases between the two ends. CDR1 and CDR2 (germline): MDHEN, SYDVKM.

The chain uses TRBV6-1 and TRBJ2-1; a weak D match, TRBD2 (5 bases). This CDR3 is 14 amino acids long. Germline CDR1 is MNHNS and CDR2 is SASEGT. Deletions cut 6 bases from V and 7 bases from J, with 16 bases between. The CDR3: CASRDLDYLNEQFF. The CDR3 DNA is TGTGCCAGCAGAGACCTTGACTACTTAAATGAGCAGTTCTTC.

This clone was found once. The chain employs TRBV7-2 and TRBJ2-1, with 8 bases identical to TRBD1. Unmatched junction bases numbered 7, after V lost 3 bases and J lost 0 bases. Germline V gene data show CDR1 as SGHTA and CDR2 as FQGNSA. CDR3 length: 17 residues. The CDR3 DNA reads TGTGCCAGCAGCTTGACACTCACAGGGGGCTCCTACAATGAGCAGTTCTTC. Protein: CASSLTLTGGSYNEQFF.

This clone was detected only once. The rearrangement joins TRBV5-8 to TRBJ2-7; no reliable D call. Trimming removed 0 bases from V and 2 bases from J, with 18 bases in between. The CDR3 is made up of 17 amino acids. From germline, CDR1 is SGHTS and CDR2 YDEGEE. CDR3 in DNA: TGTGCCAGCAGCTTGGCCATGTGGACCTTCCCCACCTACGAGCAGTACTTC. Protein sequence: CASSLAMWTFPTYEQYF. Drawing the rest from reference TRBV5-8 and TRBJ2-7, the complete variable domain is EAGVTQSPTHLIKTRGQQATLRCSPISGHTSVYWYQQALGLGLQFLLWYDEGEERNRGNFPPRFSGRQFPNYSSELNVNALELEDSALYLCASSLAMWTFPTYEQYFGPGTRLTVT.